This record covers a single TCR beta chain. Its cognate antigen is unknown. Healthy individuals who donated bone marrow served as the donors. This entry belongs to a study of cytomegalovirus exposure and HLA in healthy donors. General study findings and limits: TCR beta sequences numbering 16,951 were associated with HLA alleles at 0.05 false discovery rate in a later analysis. Roughly even sequencing depth across donors was the assumption behind the presence/absence analyses.

The CDR3 totals 15 residues. CDR1 SGDLS and CDR2 YYNGEE come from the germline V gene. V was cut by 0 bases and J by 0 bases, with 10 bases left in between. The PCR had 60 Vbeta and 13 Jbeta primers. Original handling: The count from a later analysis was tens of millions of unique TCR beta chains, around 10 million of them shared. Produced via immunoSEQ multiplex PCR; TCRdb's table is partial and in-frame only. The V and J calls and the clone size are those of that table, but D and trimming were determined from the DNA. The sample lists approximately 150,000 clones, 77% occurring once. The rearrangement links TRBV9 to TRBJ2-7, with TRBD2 as a possible D gene (5 bases). Material: PBMCs. The clonotype originates from a woman younger than 45 in good health and CMV-seronegative. For the CDR3, the DNA is TGTGCCAGCAGCGTAGGGACTCTCACCTCCTACGAGCAGTACTTC. Amino acid sequence: CASSVGTLTSYEQYF.